A single sample is the source of the 14 T cell receptor beta chains below, sequenced in a study of regulatory T cells in long-lasting Graves disease. CDR3-region Arm-PCR and iRepertoire HTBI primers produced the TCR beta libraries. Using its own MiXCR run on the multiplex PCR reads, TCRdb lists one record per CDR3 protein. The data contain approximately 540,000 distinct CDR3 sequences, more than 10% of them singletons. Time point noted: newly diagnosed GD, antithyroid drugs for less than 3 months. Isolated PBMC RNA provided the starting material for the TCR library. These sequences were also reported in another study, on T cells in Graves' hyperthyroidism and ophthalmopathy.

The material was peripheral blood mononuclear cells (PBMCs), obtained at new diagnosis, from a patient treated with antithyroid drugs. These TCRs come from a woman in her thirties with Graves disease.

This clonotype has ten or more counts. The gene calls are TRBV10-2 and TRBJ2-1; D unresolved. This CDR3 region has 14 residues. V was clipped by 4 bases and J by 9 bases, with 16 bases between them. Per germline, CDR1 WSHSY and CDR2 SAAADI. The CDR3 sequence is CASSVQLSAIEQFF. Here the CDR3 DNA reads TGCGCCAGCAGTGTTCAGTTATCGGCGATTGAGCAGTTCTTC.

This clonotype was detected only a few times. Mismatch with germline at one junction end may stem from a read error. The chain employs TRBV2 and TRBJ1-4, with a weak D call TRBD1 (5 bases). The CDR3 is made up of 14 amino acids. The germline V gene has CDR1 SNHLY and CDR2 FYNNEI. The CDR3 protein is CVSSEQGAYEKLFF. For the CDR3, the DNA is TGTGTCAGCAGTGAGCAGGGAGCTTATGAAAAACTGTTTTTT.

Turning to this clonotype: This may arise from a read error, as a much more abundant clone is one base away. CDR3 DNA: TGTGCCAGCAGTGGACACCTTAACACCGGGGAGCTGTTTTTT. Translated, it gives CASSGHLNTGELFF. The chain couples TRBV28 to TRBJ2-2; maybe TRBD1 (5 bases). The CDR3 consists of 14 residues. Trimming took 5 bases from V and 2 from J, leaving 9 bases between them. The germline V gene encodes CDR1 MDHEN and CDR2 SYDVKM.

To note about this clonotype: This could be a read error, since a much larger clone is one nucleotide away. The rearrangement links TRBV7-2 to TRBJ2-1; D is possibly TRBD2 (5 bases). The DNA end favors TRBJ2-5, so the J call may be wrong. The CDR3 consists of 16 residues. Germline values: CDR1 SGHTA, CDR2 FQGNSA. The CDR3 reads CASSSGDLATEETQYF. The CDR3 DNA is TGTGCCAGCAGCAGCGGAGACTTAGCGACCGAAGAGACCCAGTACTTC.

This clonotype was detected many times. The V call is TRBV28, the J call TRBJ1-5; TRBD1 agrees at 10 bases. This CDR3 is built from 15 residues. J gave up 6 bases and V 5 bases, and 7 bases lay outside the gene matches. The V gene's germline CDR1 is MDHEN and CDR2 SYDVKM. This CDR3 is CASSPRDRGSQPQHF. The DNA for the CDR3 is TGTGCCAGCAGTCCCCGGGACAGGGGCTCTCAGCCCCAGCATTTT.

This clonotype was seen at least ten times. The chain couples TRBV9 to TRBJ2-1, with TRBD2 identical over 9 bases. The germline gives CDR1 SGDLS, CDR2 YYNGEE. The CDR3 length is 16 residues. Unmatched junction bases numbered 9, after V lost 4 bases and J lost 4 bases. CDR3 region: CASSSGGRARYNEQFF. In nucleotides, the CDR3 is TGTGCCAGCAGCTCCGGCGGGAGGGCGAGGTACAATGAGCAGTTCTTC.

In this sample, this clonotype turned up many times. The V gene is TRBV7-9, the J gene TRBJ2-5, with TRBD2 matching over 7 bases. The CDR3 sequence is 16 residues long. Losses at the gene ends were 3 bases for V and 2 bases for J; bases not matched to a gene: 9. Germline loops: CDR1 SEHNR, CDR2 FQNEAQ (reference sequence). The CDR3 bases are TGTGCCAGCAGCTTGGGATTACTAGCGCCACAAGAGACCCAGTACTTC. Translated: CASSLGLLAPQETQYF.

This chain links TRBV7-9 with TRBJ1-5; 8 nucleotides align to TRBD1. Trimming at V came to 5 bases and at J to 7 bases, leaving 7 bases not matched to a gene. Germline CDR1 and CDR2: SEHNR and FQNEAQ (reference sequence). This CDR3 has 14 residues. CDR3: CASSADRGSQPQHF. CDR3 DNA sequence: TGTGCCAGCAGCGCAGACAGGGGCAGCCAGCCCCAGCATTTT.

This clonotype was counted a few times. V and J are TRBV6-5 and TRBJ1-4; the D is unclear. CDR1 is MNHEY, CDR2 SVGAGI, per germline. The CDR3 covers 14 residues. V lost 4 bases, J lost 5 bases, and 11 bases lay in between. The DNA for the CDR3 is TGTGCCAGCAGTTCCTTTCAGAGGAATGAAAAACTGTTTTTT. Residues: CASSSFQRNEKLFF.

The chain joins TRBV12-3 or TRBV12-4 to TRBJ2-1; 11 bases map to TRBD2. The V segment lost 3 bases and the J segment 5 bases; nucleotides outside the gene matches: 15. This CDR3 has 19 amino acids. The CDR3 nucleotides read TGTGCCAGCAGTTTTCTCGCGAGGGCTAGCGGGAGGACCGACAATGAGCAGTTCTTC. Encoded protein: CASSFLARASGRTDNEQFF.

This clonotype was observed many times. The chain is built from TRBV19 and TRBJ1-1; maybe TRBD1 (6 bases). The CDR3 has 14 amino acids. V dropped 3 bases and J dropped 1 base, with 9 bases sitting between them. Germline CDR1 LNHDA, CDR2 SQIVND (reference sequence). DNA of the CDR3: TGTGCCAGTAGTATTCAGGGGTGGAACACTGAAGCTTTCTTT. Residues: CASSIQGWNTEAFF. The entire variable domain, with the rest obtained from reference TRBV19 and TRBJ1-1, is as follows: DGGITQSPKYLFRKEGQNVTLSCEQNLNHDAMYWYRQDPGQGLRLIYYSQIVNDFQKGDIAEGYSVSREKKESFPLTVTSAQKNPTAFYLCASSIQGWNTEAFFGQGTRLTVV.

This clonotype has more than one count but fewer than ten. V usage is TRBV6-2 or TRBV6-3 and J usage is TRBJ1-5; D perhaps matches TRBD1 (5 bases). The CDR3 covers 14 residues. The germline CDR1 and CDR2 sequences are MNHEY and SVGEGT. Trimming left V 2 bases short and J 6 bases short, with 11 bases between. CDR3 DNA: TGTGCCAGCAGTTACGGGGCAGTCTTTCAGCCCCAGCATTTT. Translated: CASSYGAVFQPQHF.

The chain links TRBV19 to TRBJ2-3; unclear D gene. This CDR3 contains 15 residues. Trimming left V 5 bases short and J 3 bases short, with 15 bases between. CDR1 and CDR2 from the germline V gene are LNHDA and SQIVND (reference sequence). CDR3 coding DNA: TGTGCCAGTAGTCTACGACCCCTGGAGACAGATACGCAGTATTTT. Protein: CASSLRPLETDTQYF.

This clonotype was observed at least ten times. The V gene is TRBV11-1, the J gene TRBJ2-2; unclear D gene. Germline loops: CDR1 SGHAT, CDR2 FQDESV (reference sequence). There are 14 residues in the CDR3. Trimming took off 5 bases at V and 7 bases at J, with 14 bases between the two ends. CDR3 sequence reads: CASSPNGIIGELFF. CDR3 bases: TGTGCCAGCAGCCCAAATGGGATCATCGGGGAGCTGTTTTTT.